This T cell receptor beta chain was retrieved from a study of T cells in localized non-small cell lung cancer. Germline assignment: CDR1 LNHDA and CDR2 SQIVND (reference sequence). The CDR3 is made up of 14 amino acids. Trimming cost V 3 bases and J 3 bases; bases outside gene matches: 3. Generated by immunoSEQ multiplex PCR, the TCRdb table keeps only in-frame clones and is missing some. Altogether about 79,000 clones are present, roughly 86% being singletons, with the ten largest covering 13%. Whole-study findings and limits: Greater blood T cell density accompanied longer overall survival. A median of about 50 clones ranked among the top 100 in tumor appeared in adjacent lung.

Of note for this clone: Its antigen remains unidentified.

Sequences were derived from peripheral blood, sampled before any cancer treatment. The chain carries TRBV19 and TRBJ1-1; 8 bases map to TRBD1. This sequence was found in a female donor older than 55 with stage I lung adenocarcinoma. The CDR3 loop is CASSIYRGDTEAFF. DNA for the CDR3: TGTGCCAGTAGTATCTACAGGGGGGACACTGAAGCTTTCTTT. The full variable domain, rest sourced from reference TRBV19 and TRBJ1-1, is DGGITQSPKYLFRKEGQNVTLSCEQNLNHDAMYWYRQDPGQGLRLIYYSQIVNDFQKGDIAEGYSVSREKKESFPLTVTSAQKNPTAFYLCASSIYRGDTEAFFGQGTRLTVV.